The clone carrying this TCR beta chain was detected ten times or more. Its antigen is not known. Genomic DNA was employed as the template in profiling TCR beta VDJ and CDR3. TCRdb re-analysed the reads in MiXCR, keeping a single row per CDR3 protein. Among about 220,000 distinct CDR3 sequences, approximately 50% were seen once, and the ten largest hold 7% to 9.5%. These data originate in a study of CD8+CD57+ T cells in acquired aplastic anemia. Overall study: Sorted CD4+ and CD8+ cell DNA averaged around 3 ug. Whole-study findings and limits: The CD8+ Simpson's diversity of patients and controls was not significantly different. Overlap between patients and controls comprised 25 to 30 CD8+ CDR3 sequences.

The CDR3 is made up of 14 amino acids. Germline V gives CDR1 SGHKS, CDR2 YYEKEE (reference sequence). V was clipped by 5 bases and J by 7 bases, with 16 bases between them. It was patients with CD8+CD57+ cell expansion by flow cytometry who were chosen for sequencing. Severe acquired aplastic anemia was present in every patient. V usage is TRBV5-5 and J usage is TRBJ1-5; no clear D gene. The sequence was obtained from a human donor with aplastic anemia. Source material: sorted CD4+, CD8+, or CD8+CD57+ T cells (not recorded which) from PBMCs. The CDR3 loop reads CASRVMHGWQPQHF. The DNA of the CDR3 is TGTGCCAGCAGGGTAATGCACGGGTGGCAGCCCCAGCATTTT.